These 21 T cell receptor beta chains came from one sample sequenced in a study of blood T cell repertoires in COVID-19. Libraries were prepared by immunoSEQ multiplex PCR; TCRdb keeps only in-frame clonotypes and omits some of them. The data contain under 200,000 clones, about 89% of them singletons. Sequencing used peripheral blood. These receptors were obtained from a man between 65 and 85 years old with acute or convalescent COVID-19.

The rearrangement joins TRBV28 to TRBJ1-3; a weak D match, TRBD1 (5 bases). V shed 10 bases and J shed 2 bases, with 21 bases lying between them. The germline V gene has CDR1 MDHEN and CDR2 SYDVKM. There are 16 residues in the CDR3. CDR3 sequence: CATRVGGVSTGNTIYF. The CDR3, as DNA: TGTGCCACCAGAGTGGGAGGGGTTTCGACTGGAAACACCATATATTTT.

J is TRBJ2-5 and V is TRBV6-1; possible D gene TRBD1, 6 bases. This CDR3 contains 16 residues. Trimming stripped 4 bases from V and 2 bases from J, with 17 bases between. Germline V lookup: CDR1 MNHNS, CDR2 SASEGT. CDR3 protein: CASSVRSRGYQETQYF. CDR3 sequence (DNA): TGTGCCAGCAGTGTTCGATCCAGGGGCTATCAAGAGACCCAGTACTTC.

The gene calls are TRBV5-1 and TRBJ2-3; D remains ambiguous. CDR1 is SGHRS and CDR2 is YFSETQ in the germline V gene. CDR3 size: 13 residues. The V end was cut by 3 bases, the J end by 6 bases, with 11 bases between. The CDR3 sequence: CASSSHEKDTQYF. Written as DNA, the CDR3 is TGCGCCAGCAGCTCCCACGAGAAGGATACGCAGTATTTT.

This CDR3 reads CASSHPDRGNEKLFF. The CDR3 nucleotides read TGTGCCAGCAGCCACCCTGACAGGGGTAATGAAAAACTGTTTTTT. The chain combines TRBV4-2 with TRBJ1-4; 8 bases map to TRBD1. V gave up 3 bases and J gave up 4 bases; unmatched junction bases: 4. The CDR3 runs 15 residues. Looked up from germline, CDR1 is LGHNA and CDR2 is YNFKEQ.

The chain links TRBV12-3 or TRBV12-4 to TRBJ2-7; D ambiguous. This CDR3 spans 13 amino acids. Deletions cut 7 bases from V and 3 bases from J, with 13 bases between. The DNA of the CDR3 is TGTGCCAGCATCCCCCCGAGTCGCTACGAGCAGTACTTC. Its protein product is CASIPPSRYEQYF.

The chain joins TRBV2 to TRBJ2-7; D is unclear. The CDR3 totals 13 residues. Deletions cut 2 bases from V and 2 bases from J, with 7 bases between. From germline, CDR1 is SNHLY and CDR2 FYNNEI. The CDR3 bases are TGTGCCAGCAGTGAACAGTTTACCTACGAGCAGTACTTC. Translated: CASSEQFTYEQYF.

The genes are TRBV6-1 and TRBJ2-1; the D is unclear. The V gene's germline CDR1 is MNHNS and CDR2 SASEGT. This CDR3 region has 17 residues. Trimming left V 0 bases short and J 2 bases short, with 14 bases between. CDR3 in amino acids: CASSEATVWATYNEQFF. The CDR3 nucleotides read TGTGCCAGCAGTGAAGCAACGGTGTGGGCGACCTACAATGAGCAGTTCTTC.

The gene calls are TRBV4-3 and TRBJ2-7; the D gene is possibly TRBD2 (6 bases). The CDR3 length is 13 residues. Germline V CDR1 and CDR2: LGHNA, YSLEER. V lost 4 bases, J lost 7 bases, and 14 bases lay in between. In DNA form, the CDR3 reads TGCGCCAGCAGCCTAGAGCTTGGGAGGGAGCAGTACTTC. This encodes CASSLELGREQYF.

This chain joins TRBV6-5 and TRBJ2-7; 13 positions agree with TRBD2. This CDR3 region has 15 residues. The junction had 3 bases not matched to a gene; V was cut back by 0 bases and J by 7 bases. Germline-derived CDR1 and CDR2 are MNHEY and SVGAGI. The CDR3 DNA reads TGTGCCAGCAGTTACTCGGGACTAGCGGGAAGGGAGCAGTACTTC. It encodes CASSYSGLAGREQYF.

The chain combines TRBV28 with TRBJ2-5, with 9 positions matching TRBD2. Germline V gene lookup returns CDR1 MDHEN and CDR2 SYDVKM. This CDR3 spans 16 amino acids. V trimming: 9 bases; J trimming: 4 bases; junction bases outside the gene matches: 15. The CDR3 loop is CASILQRRGGRETQYF. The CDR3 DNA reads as TGTGCCAGTATCCTCCAGAGGCGGGGGGGCCGAGAGACCCAGTACTTC.

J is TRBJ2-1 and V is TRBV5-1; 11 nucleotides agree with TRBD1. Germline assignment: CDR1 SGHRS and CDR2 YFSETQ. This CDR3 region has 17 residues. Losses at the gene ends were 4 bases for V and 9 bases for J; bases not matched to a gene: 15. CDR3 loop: CASSLFGVGQGVGEQFF. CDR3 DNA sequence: TGCGCCAGCAGCCTGTTCGGAGTGGGACAGGGGGTCGGTGAGCAGTTCTTC.

The CDR3 region has the DNA TGTGCCAGCTCGGGTGGATTCGGGACTGAAGCTTTCTTT. This codes for CASSGGFGTEAFF. The chain joins TRBV19 to TRBJ1-1; D not certain. Germline CDR1 and CDR2: LNHDA and SQIVND (reference sequence). The ends were cut back, 9 bases at V and 5 bases at J, with 16 bases in the middle. The CDR3 contains 13 residues.

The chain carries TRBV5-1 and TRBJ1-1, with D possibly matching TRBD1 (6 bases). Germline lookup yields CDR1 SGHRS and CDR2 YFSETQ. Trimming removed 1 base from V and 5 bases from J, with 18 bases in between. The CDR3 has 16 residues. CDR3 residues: CASSLKGEQGVTEAFF. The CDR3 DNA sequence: TGCGCCAGCAGCTTGAAGGGGGAACAGGGAGTAACTGAAGCTTTCTTT.

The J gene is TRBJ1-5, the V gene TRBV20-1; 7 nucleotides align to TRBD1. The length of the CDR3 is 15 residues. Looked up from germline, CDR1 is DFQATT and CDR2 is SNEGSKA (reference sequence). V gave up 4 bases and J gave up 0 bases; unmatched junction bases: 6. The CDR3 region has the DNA TGCAGTGCTACTGACAGGGCCAATAGCAATCAGCCCCAGCATTTT. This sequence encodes CSATDRANSNQPQHF.

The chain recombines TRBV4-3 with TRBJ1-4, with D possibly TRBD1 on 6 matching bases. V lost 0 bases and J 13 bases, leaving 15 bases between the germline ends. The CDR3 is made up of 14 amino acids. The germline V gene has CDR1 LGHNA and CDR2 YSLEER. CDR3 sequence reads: CASSQDLGQFTLFF. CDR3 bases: TGCGCCAGCAGCCAAGATCTCGGACAGTTTACACTGTTTTTT.

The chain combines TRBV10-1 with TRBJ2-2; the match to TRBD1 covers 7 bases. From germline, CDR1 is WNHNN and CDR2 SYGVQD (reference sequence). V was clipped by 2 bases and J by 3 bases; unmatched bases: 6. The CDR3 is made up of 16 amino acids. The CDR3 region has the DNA TGCGCCAGCAGTGAGAGGGGGCTCGGGTACACCGGGGAGCTGTTTTTT. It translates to CASSERGLGYTGELFF.

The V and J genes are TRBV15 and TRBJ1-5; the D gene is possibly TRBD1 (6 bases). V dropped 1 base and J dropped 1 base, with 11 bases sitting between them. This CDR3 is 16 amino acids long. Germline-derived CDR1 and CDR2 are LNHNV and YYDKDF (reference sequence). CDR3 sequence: CATSRVAGVSNQPQHF. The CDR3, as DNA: TGTGCCACCAGCAGAGTGGCAGGGGTGAGCAATCAGCCCCAGCATTTT. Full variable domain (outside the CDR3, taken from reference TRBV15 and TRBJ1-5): DAMVIQNPRYQVTQFGKPVTLSCSQTLNHNVMYWYQQKSSQAPKLLFHYYDKDFNNEADTPDNFQSRRPNTSFCFLDIRSPGLGDTAMYLCATSRVAGVSNQPQHFGDGTRLSIL.

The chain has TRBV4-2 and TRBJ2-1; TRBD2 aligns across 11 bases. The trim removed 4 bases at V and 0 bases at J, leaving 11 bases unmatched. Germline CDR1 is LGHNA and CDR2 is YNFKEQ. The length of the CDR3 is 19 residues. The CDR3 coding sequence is TGTGCCAGCAGCCTTGCGACTAGCGGGGTTACAAGCTCCTACAATGAGCAGTTCTTC. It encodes CASSLATSGVTSSYNEQFF.

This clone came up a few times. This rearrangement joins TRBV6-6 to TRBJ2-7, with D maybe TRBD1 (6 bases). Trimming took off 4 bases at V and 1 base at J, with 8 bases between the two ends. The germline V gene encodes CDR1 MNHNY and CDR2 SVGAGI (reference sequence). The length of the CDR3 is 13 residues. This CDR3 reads CASSWGQSYEQYF. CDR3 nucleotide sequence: TGTGCCAGCAGTTGGGGACAATCCTACGAGCAGTACTTC.

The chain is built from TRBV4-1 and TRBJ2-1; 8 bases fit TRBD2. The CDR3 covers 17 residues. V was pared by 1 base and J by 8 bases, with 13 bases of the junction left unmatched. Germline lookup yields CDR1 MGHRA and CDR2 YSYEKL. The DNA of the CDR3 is TGCGCCAGCAGCCAAGTTACGTGGGCGGGAGGTGGGGATGAGCAGTTCTTC. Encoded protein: CASSQVTWAGGGDEQFF.

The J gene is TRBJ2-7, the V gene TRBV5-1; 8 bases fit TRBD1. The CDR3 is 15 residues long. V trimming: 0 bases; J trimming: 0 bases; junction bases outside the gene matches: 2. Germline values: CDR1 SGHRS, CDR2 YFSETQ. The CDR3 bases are TGCGCCAGCAGCTTGGGACAGGGGCGCTCCTACGAGCAGTACTTC. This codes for CASSLGQGRSYEQYF.